These 26 T cell receptor beta chains were sequenced from one sample in a study of blood T cell repertoires in COVID-19. The method was immunoSEQ multiplex PCR; TCRdb's version includes in-frame clones alone and lacks a portion of them. The data show roughly 150,000 clones, roughly 85% seen once. Sequencing was performed on peripheral blood. These receptors all come from a woman aged 80 or over with acute or convalescent COVID-19.

J is TRBJ1-5 and V is TRBV6-5; possibly TRBD1 for D (6 bases). There are 15 residues in the CDR3. Trimming pared 4 bases from V and 0 bases from J, leaving 10 bases between. Germline V CDR1 and CDR2: MNHEY, SVGAGI. CDR3 nucleotides: TGTGCCAGCAGTTTCCAGGGGCTTAGCAATCAGCCCCAGCATTTT. As protein: CASSFQGLSNQPQHF.

J is TRBJ1-1 and V is TRBV7-2, with a tentative D call TRBD1 (6 bases). The CDR3 contains 14 residues. Germline V gene data show CDR1 as SGHTA and CDR2 as FQGNSA. Trimming removed 5 bases at V and 1 base at J, with 11 bases between. DNA for the CDR3: TGTGCCAGCAGCACGGACAGCCAGAACACTGAAGCTTTCTTT. Translating it yields CASSTDSQNTEAFF.

V usage is TRBV6-5 and J usage is TRBJ2-1; 12 nucleotides match TRBD2. The CDR3 consists of 14 residues. Germline V gene data show CDR1 as MNHEY and CDR2 as SVGAGI. Germline trimming cut 6 bases from V and 5 bases from J; bases unmatched to any gene: 2. CDR3 in amino acids: CASSRLAGDNEQFF. The DNA for the CDR3 is TGTGCCAGCAGCCGACTAGCGGGGGACAATGAGCAGTTCTTC.

The chain uses TRBV19 and TRBJ1-2; TRBD1 agrees at 7 bases. Germline CDR1 is LNHDA and CDR2 is SQIVND (reference sequence). The CDR3 covers 13 residues. The V segment lost 10 bases and the J segment 1 base; nucleotides outside the gene matches: 6. The CDR3 region is CATRTGLNYGYTF. As DNA, the CDR3 is TGTGCCACCAGGACAGGCCTTAACTATGGCTACACCTTC.

The chain carries TRBV12-5 and TRBJ1-2; no firm D call. In germline, CDR1 is LGHNT, CDR2 FRNRAP. V was clipped by 0 bases and J by 3 bases, with 17 bases between them. The CDR3 is made up of 17 amino acids. The chain's CDR3 is CASGLVKLLDTHYGYTF. The CDR3 nucleotides are TGTGCTAGTGGTTTGGTAAAGCTATTAGACACTCACTATGGCTACACCTTC. Using reference TRBV12-5 and TRBJ1-2 for the parts outside the CDR3, the full variable domain is DARVTQTPRHKVTEMGQEVTMRCQPILGHNTVFWYRQTMMQGLELLAYFRNRAPLDDSGMPKDRFSAEMPDATLATLKIQPSEPRDSAVYFCASGLVKLLDTHYGYTFGSGTRLTVV.

The chain links TRBV30 to TRBJ1-5; maybe TRBD1 (5 bases). There are 16 residues in the CDR3. Germline CDR1 is GTSNPN and CDR2 is SVGIG (reference sequence). V was cut by 0 bases and J by 9 bases, with 21 bases left in between. Written as DNA, the CDR3 is TGTGCCTGGAGTGTAGCGGGACTGAGGCTTGGTTTGCCCCAGCATTTT. Amino acid sequence: CAWSVAGLRLGLPQHF. Complete variable domain (other parts from reference TRBV30 and TRBJ1-5): SQTIHQWPATLVQPVGSPLSLECTVEGTSNPNLYWYRQAAGRGLQLLFYSVGIGQISSEVPQNLSASRPQDRQFILSSKKLLLSDSGFYLCAWSVAGLRLGLPQHFGDGTRLSIL.

Comments on this clone: The same CDR3 is also encoded by other DNA sequences in this sample. The chain links TRBV5-1 to TRBJ2-7; no reliable D call. The V end lost 0 bases, the J end lost 0 bases, and 10 bases lay between the germline ends. CDR3 length: 15 amino acids. Germline CDR1 and CDR2: SGHRS and YFSETQ. The CDR3 is CASSLVAGGSYEQYF. DNA of the CDR3: TGCGCCAGCAGCTTGGTGGCCGGCGGCTCCTACGAGCAGTACTTC. The full variable domain, completed using reference TRBV5-1 and TRBJ2-7, is KAGVTQTPRYLIKTRGQQVTLSCSPISGHRSVSWYQQTPGQGLQFLFEYFSETQRNKGNFPGRFSGRQFSNSRSEMNVSTLELGDSALYLCASSLVAGGSYEQYFGPGTRLTVT.

The CDR3 coding sequence is TGTGCCAGCAGCTTAGCTAGTGCTGCGTTCTTC. It codes for CASSLASAAFF. The gene calls are TRBV11-2 and TRBJ2-1; D call uncertain. CDR1 SGHAT and CDR2 FQNNGV come from the germline V gene. V was clipped by 1 base and J by 15 bases, with 10 bases between them. This CDR3 contains 11 residues. The full variable domain, completed using reference TRBV11-2 and TRBJ2-1, is EAGVAQSPRYKIIEKRQSVAFWCNPISGHATLYWYQQILGQGPKLLIQFQNNGVVDDSQLPKDRFSAERLKGVDSTLKIQPAKLEDSAVYLCASSLASAAFFGPGTRLTVL.

The chain joins TRBV19 to TRBJ1-5; 7 positions match TRBD1. This CDR3 has 15 residues. Trimming took 5 bases from V and 5 from J; bases not matched to a gene: 9. Germline loops: CDR1 LNHDA, CDR2 SQIVND (reference sequence). CDR3 nucleotides: TGTGCCAGTAGTCCGACGACAGGGTCTCATCAGCCCCAGCATTTT. Protein product: CASSPTTGSHQPQHF.

The chain joins TRBV7-2 to TRBJ2-1; 8 positions agree with TRBD2. The germline V gene encodes CDR1 SGHTA and CDR2 FQGNSA. The CDR3 runs to 15 residues. V trimming: 6 bases; J trimming: 9 bases; junction bases outside the gene matches: 13. CDR3 nucleotides: TGTGCCAGCAGGCGGGACCGAGCGGGGGCGAGTGAGCAGTTCTTC. Translation gives CASRRDRAGASEQFF.

This chain links TRBV4-3 with TRBJ1-2; perhaps TRBD1 as D (5 bases). The CDR3 covers 16 residues. The ends were cut back, 5 bases at V and 4 bases at J, with 20 bases in the middle. Per germline, CDR1 LGHNA and CDR2 YSLEER. The CDR3 coding sequence is TGCGCCAGCAGCTACACTACAGGATTGTCCCCCTATGGCTACACCTTC. Translation gives CASSYTTGLSPYGYTF.

The CDR3 nucleotides read TGTGCCAGCAGCTTGTCGGCTAGCGGGGGGGCCATCTACGAGCAGTACTTC. Translated: CASSLSASGGAIYEQYF. The genes are TRBV5-4 and TRBJ2-7, with 12 positions matching TRBD2. Trimming cost V 1 base and J 3 bases; bases outside gene matches: 8. The germline V gene has CDR1 SGHNT and CDR2 YYREEE (reference sequence). This CDR3 has 17 residues. The variable domain in full, completed from reference TRBV5-4 and TRBJ2-7, reads ETGVTQSPTHLIKTRGQQVTLRCSSQSGHNTVSWYQQALGQGPQFIFQYYREEENGRGNFPPRFSGLQFPNYSSELNVNALELDDSALYLCASSLSASGGAIYEQYFGPGTRLTVT.

The chain couples TRBV6-6 to TRBJ1-3; the D is unclear. Germline-derived CDR1 and CDR2 are MNHNY and SVGAGI (reference sequence). Between the trimmed V and J ends, which lost 6 bases and 0 bases, there was a span of 6 bases. CDR3 size: 13 residues. In DNA form, the CDR3 reads TGTGCCAGCAGGTCCTACTCTGGAAACACCATATATTTT. It codes for CASRSYSGNTIYF.

The chain carries TRBV5-4 and TRBJ1-1; TRBD1 matches 8 bases. Germline assignment: CDR1 SGHNT and CDR2 YYREEE (reference sequence). The CDR3 totals 15 residues. V lost 5 bases to trimming and J lost 1 base; unmatched junction nucleotides: 7. For the CDR3, the DNA is TGTGCCAGCAGTGTACCCGGACAGGGGAACACTGAAGCTTTCTTT. Amino acids: CASSVPGQGNTEAFF.

The sample holds one count of this clone. The genes are TRBV7-9 and TRBJ2-7; TRBD1 matches 10 bases. In germline, CDR1 is SEHNR, CDR2 FQNEAQ (reference sequence). CDR3 size: 15 residues. Trimming at V came to 5 bases and at J to 1 base, leaving 5 bases not matched to a gene. The CDR3 reads CASSRGTGASYEQYF. In nucleotides, the CDR3 is TGTGCCAGCAGCCGCGGGACAGGGGCATCCTACGAGCAGTACTTC.

The chain has TRBV30 and TRBJ2-5; the match to TRBD2 covers 7 bases. CDR1 and CDR2 (germline): GTSNPN, SVGIG (reference sequence). CDR3 size: 14 residues. The ends lost 2 bases at V and 2 bases at J; junction bases unmatched: 5. Here the CDR3 DNA reads TGTGCCTGGAGTCGGGGGGTGGGGCAAGAGACCCAGTACTTC. Translation: CAWSRGVGQETQYF. The full variable domain, in which reference TRBV30 and TRBJ2-5 provide the parts outside the CDR3, is SQTIHQWPATLVQPVGSPLSLECTVEGTSNPNLYWYRQAAGRGLQLLFYSVGIGQISSEVPQNLSASRPQDRQFILSSKKLLLSDSGFYLCAWSRGVGQETQYFGPGTRLLVL.

A single count supports this clone. The chain has TRBV7-2 and TRBJ1-1; the D gene is possibly TRBD1 (6 bases). V was trimmed by 3 bases and J by 1 base, leaving 12 bases between them. CDR3 length: 15 amino acids. The germline CDR1 and CDR2 sequences are SGHTA and FQGNSA. The CDR3 loop reads CASSLGGGANTEAFF. CDR3 coding DNA: TGTGCCAGCAGCTTGGGAGGGGGTGCGAACACTGAAGCTTTCTTT.

The chain is built from TRBV30 and TRBJ2-1; TRBD2 matches at 7 bases. The CDR3 totals 15 residues. The junction had 9 bases not matched to a gene; V was cut back by 0 bases and J by 7 bases. Germline lookup yields CDR1 GTSNPN and CDR2 SVGIG (reference sequence). Here the CDR3 reads CAWSVGPPGGNEQFF. The CDR3 region has the DNA TGTGCCTGGAGTGTAGGCCCCCCGGGGGGAAATGAGCAGTTCTTC.

The chain combines TRBV2 with TRBJ2-2; D is perhaps TRBD1 (6 bases). The CDR3 is 16 residues long. Germline loops: CDR1 SNHLY, CDR2 FYNNEI. Trimming left V 5 bases short and J 2 bases short, with 15 bases between. DNA of the CDR3: TGTGCCAGCAGTTCCCGGACAGCTCAAAACACCGGGGAGCTGTTTTTT. Its translation: CASSSRTAQNTGELFF.

DNA for the CDR3: TGTGCCAGCAGCGGGGCCGGGGGGCAGGTTGAGCAGTTCTTC. Translation gives CASSGAGGQVEQFF. The V gene is TRBV11-2, the J gene TRBJ2-1, with D tentatively TRBD2 (7 bases). The CDR3 runs 14 residues. In germline, CDR1 is SGHAT, CDR2 FQNNGV. V shed 5 bases and J shed 9 bases, with 17 bases lying between them.

V is TRBV30 and J is TRBJ1-1, with D hard to call. The CDR3 consists of 11 residues. Germline V CDR1 and CDR2: GTSNPN, SVGIG (reference sequence). The V and J ends lost 4 bases and 6 bases respectively, with 9 bases between them. CDR3 sequence (DNA): TGTGCCTGGAAAGCGAGTGCTGAAGCTTTCTTT. Residues: CAWKASAEAFF.

This clone occurred once. This rearrangement joins TRBV4-3 to TRBJ2-3; D is unresolved. The length of the CDR3 is 15 residues. Germline V gene data show CDR1 as LGHNA and CDR2 as YSLEER. The V end was cut by 0 bases, the J end by 2 bases, with 9 bases between. The DNA of the CDR3 is TGCGCCAGCAGCCAAGATAGGAGAGCCACAGATACGCAGTATTTT. It specifies CASSQDRRATDTQYF.

This clone was seen once. The rearrangement links TRBV3-1 (or the pseudogene TRBV3-2) to TRBJ2-1; 16 positions match TRBD2. The CDR3 sequence is 16 residues long. Per the germline V gene, CDR1 is LGHDT and CDR2 is YNNKEL (reference sequence). V shed 4 bases, J shed 8 bases, and the junction held 5 bases outside the gene matches. The CDR3 region has the DNA TGTGCCAGCAGCCCAAGAGGGACTAGCGGGAGGGATGAGCAGTTCTTC. Translating gives CASSPRGTSGRDEQFF.

This clone has a single count. V gene TRBV18 combines with J gene TRBJ1-1; 7 nucleotides match TRBD1. Germline V gene lookup returns CDR1 KGHSH and CDR2 LQKENI. The CDR3 contains 14 residues. Trimming removed 2 bases from V and 5 bases from J; junction bases left unmatched: 5. In nucleotides, the CDR3 is TGTGCCAGCTCACCATCGACAGGGTTTACTGAAGCTTTCTTT. It codes for CASSPSTGFTEAFF.

The rearrangement links TRBV28 to TRBJ2-3; maybe TRBD1 (6 bases). This CDR3 is built from 16 residues. V lost 7 bases and J lost 0, with 17 bases in between. Per germline, CDR1 MDHEN and CDR2 SYDVKM. CDR3 nucleotides: TGTGCCAGCAATGAACAGGGCGGAGGAAGCACAGATACGCAGTATTTT. This sequence encodes CASNEQGGGSTDTQYF.

The CDR3 protein is CASSLVTGVATEAFF. The CDR3 DNA follows: TGCGCCAGCAGCCTGGTTACAGGGGTGGCCACTGAAGCTTTCTTT. J is TRBJ1-1 and V is TRBV5-1, with 7 bases aligning to TRBD1. Germline trimming cut 4 bases from V and 4 bases from J; bases unmatched to any gene: 10. The germline CDR1 and CDR2 sequences are SGHRS and YFSETQ. This CDR3 region has 15 residues.